This T cell receptor beta chain was sequenced during a study of T cells in localized non-small cell lung cancer. General study points: It was uninvolved adjacent lung that showed the highest T cell clonality, exceeding tumor.

Germline values: CDR1 MRHNA, CDR2 SNTAGT. The CDR3 covers 14 residues. V was pared by 2 bases and J by 8 bases, with 8 bases of the junction left unmatched. Some clones are missing from TCRdb's copy, which holds only in-frame ones; the method was immunoSEQ multiplex PCR. The sample includes 35,000 to 45,000 clones, 85% to 95% of them seen just once. A remark on this clone: Antigen: not known.

The chain combines TRBV6-4 with TRBJ1-2, with 7 bases that match TRBD1. This material consisted of peripheral blood, taken before any cancer treatment. The receptor was derived from a female donor older than 55 with stage I lung adenocarcinoma. This chain's CDR3 is CASSDGQERGGYTF. CDR3 DNA sequence: TGTGCCAGCAGTGACGGACAGGAGAGAGGAGGCTACACCTTC.